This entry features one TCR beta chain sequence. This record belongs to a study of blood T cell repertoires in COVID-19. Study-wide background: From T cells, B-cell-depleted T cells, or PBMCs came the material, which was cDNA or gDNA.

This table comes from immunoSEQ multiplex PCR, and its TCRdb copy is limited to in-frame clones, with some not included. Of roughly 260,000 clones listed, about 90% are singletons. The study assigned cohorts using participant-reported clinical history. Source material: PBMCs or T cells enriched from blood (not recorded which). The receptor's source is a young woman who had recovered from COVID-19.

For the CDR3, the DNA is TGTGCCAGCACCGCGGGGGACCGAAGGGAAGAGACCCAGTACTTC. This translates into CASTAGDRREETQYF. The rearrangement uses TRBV6-5 and TRBJ2-5, with TRBD2 matching 7 bases. This CDR3 has 15 residues. J lost 3 bases, V lost 7 bases, and 11 bases had no gene match. Per the germline V gene, CDR1 is MNHEY and CDR2 is SVGAGI.